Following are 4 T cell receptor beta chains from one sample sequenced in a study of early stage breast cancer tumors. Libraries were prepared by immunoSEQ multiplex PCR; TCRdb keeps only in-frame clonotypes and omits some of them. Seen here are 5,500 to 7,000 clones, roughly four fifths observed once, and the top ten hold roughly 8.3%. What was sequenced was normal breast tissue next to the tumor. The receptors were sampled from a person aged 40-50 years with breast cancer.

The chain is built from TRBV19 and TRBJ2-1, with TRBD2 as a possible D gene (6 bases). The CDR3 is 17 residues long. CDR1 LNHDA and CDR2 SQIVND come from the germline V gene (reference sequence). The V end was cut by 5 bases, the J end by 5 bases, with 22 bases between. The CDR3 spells CASSYVGTYRGNNEQFF. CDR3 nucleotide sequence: TGTGCCAGTAGTTACGTAGGGACTTATAGGGGTAACAATGAGCAGTTCTTC.

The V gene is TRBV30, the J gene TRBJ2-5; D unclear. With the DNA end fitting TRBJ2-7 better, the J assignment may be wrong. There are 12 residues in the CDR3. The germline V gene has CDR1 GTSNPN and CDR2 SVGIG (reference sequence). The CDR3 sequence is CAWRKFPHEQYF. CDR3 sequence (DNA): TGTGCCTGGAGAAAGTTCCCTCACGAGCAGTACTTC.

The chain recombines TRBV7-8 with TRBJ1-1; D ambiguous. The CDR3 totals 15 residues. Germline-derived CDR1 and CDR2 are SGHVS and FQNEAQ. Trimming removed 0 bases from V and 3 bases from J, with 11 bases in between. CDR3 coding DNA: TGTGCCAGCAGCTTAGCAGGGCGTGTAGACACTGAAGCTTTCTTT. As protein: CASSLAGRVDTEAFF.

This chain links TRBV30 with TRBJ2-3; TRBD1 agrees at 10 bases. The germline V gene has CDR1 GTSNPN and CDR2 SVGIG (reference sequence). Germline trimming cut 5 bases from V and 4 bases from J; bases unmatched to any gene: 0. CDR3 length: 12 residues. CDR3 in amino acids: CAWGQGADTQYF. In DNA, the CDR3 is TGTGCCTGGGGACAGGGGGCAGATACGCAGTATTTT.